This T cell receptor (beta chain) was retrieved from a study of post-analysis software for immune sequencing data. Whole-study context: Recorded disease courses covered relapsing-remitting, secondary progressive and progressive-relapsing multiple sclerosis. Some patients had no subtype annotation.

This CDR3 region has 15 residues. From germline, CDR1 is ENHRY and CDR2 SYGVKD. Libraries were made from TCR beta cDNA, and they carried unique molecular identifiers. Roughly 470,000 cDNA molecules came from about 1 to 10 million T cells. TCRdb reprocessed the PCR reads with MiXCR, giving one entry per CDR3 protein. This sample yields about 540,000 distinct CDR3 sequences, of which 30% to 40% are seen a single time; 4.5% to 7.5% belongs to the top ten. General study results and limits: Compared with controls, patients had more of roughly 5 TRBV segments, including TRBV5-6, TRBV5-1 and TRBV20-1.

The count of this clonotype is one. Its antigen remains unidentified. A junction end diverges from the germline sequence, so it may reflect a read error. The sample was blood. The clonotype comes from a girl between 2 and 17 years old with multiple sclerosis. J is TRBJ1-2 and V is TRBV10-3; D not resolved. The CDR3 protein is CAISESIDTFYDYTF. The CDR3 DNA is TGTGCCATCAGTGAGTCGATTGATACGTTCTATGACTACACCTTC.